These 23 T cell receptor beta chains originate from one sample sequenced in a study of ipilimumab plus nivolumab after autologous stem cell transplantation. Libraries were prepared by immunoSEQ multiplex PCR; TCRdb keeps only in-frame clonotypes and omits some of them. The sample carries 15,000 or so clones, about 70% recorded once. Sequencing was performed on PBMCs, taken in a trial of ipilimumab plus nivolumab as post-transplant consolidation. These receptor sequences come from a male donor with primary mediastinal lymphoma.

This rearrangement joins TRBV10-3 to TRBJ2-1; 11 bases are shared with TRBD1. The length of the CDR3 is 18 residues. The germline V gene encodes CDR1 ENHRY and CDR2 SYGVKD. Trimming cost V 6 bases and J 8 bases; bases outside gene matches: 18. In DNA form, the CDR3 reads TGTGCCATCAGCGGACAGGGGGCACCGGGACTAGCCCGCGATGAGCAGTTCTTC. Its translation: CAISGQGAPGLARDEQFF.

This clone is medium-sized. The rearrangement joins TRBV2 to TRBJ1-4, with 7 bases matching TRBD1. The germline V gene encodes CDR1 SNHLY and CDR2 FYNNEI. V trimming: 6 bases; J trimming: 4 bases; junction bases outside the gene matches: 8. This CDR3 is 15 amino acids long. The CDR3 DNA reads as TGTGCCAGCAGGGAAACAGGGGTGAATAATGAAAAACTGTTTTTT. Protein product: CASRETGVNNEKLFF. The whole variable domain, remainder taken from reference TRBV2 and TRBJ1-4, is EPEVTQTPSHQVTQMGQEVILRCVPISNHLYFYWYRQILGQKVEFLVSFYNNEISEKSEIFDDQFSVERPDGSNFTLKIRSTKLEDSAMYFCASRETGVNNEKLFFGSGTQLSVL.

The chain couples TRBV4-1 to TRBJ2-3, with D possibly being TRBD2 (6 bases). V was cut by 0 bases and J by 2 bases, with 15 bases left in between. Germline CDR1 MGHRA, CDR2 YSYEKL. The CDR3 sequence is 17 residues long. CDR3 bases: TGCGCCAGCAGCCAAGATCGGGGGACTTTTAACACAGATACGCAGTATTTT. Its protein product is CASSQDRGTFNTDTQYF.

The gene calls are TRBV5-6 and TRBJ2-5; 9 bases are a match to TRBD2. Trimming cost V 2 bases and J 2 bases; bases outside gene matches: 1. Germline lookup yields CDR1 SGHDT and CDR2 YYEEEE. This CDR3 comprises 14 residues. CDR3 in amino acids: CASSFSGGQETQYF. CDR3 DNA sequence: TGTGCCAGCAGCTTTAGCGGGGGACAAGAGACCCAGTACTTC.

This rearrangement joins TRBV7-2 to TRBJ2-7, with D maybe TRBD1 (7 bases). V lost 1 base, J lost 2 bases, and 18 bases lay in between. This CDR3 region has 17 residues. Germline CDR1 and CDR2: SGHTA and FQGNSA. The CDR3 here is CASSLEPPQGRPYEQYF. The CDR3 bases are TGTGCCAGCAGCTTAGAACCCCCACAGGGGAGGCCCTACGAGCAGTACTTC.

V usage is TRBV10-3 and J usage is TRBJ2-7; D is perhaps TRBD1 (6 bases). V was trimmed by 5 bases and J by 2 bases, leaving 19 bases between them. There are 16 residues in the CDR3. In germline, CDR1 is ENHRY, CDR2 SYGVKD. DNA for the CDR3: TGTGCCATCAGTTCGGAACAGGGTTTACTAACCTACGAGCAGTACTTC. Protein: CAISSEQGLLTYEQYF.

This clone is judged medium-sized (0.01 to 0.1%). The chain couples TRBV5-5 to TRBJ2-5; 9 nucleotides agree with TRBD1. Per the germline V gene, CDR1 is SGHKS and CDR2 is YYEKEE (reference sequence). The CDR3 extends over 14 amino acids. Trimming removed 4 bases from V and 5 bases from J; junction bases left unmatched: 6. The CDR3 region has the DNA TGTGCCAGCAGCGACGGACAGGGGTTCGAGACCCAGTACTTC. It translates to CASSDGQGFETQYF.

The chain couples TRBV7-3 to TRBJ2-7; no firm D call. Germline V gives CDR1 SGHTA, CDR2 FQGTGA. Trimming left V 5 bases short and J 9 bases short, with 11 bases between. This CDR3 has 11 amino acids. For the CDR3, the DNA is TGTGCCAGCAGCCATTGGCAGGCGCAGTACTTC. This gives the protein CASSHWQAQYF. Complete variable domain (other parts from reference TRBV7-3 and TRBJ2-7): GAGVSQTPSNKVTEKGKYVELRCDPISGHTALYWYRQSLGQGPEFLIYFQGTGAADDSGLPNDRFFAVRPEGSVSTLKIQRTERGDSAVYLCASSHWQAQYFGPGTRLTVT.

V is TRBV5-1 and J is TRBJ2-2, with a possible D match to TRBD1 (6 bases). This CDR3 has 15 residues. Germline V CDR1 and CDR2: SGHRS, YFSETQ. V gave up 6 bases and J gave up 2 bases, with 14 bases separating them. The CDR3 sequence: CASKQGSPNTGELFF. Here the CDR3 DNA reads TGCGCCAGCAAACAGGGATCCCCTAACACCGGGGAGCTGTTTTTT. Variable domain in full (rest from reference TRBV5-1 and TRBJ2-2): KAGVTQTPRYLIKTRGQQVTLSCSPISGHRSVSWYQQTPGQGLQFLFEYFSETQRNKGNFPGRFSGRQFSNSRSEMNVSTLELGDSALYLCASKQGSPNTGELFFGEGSRLTVL.

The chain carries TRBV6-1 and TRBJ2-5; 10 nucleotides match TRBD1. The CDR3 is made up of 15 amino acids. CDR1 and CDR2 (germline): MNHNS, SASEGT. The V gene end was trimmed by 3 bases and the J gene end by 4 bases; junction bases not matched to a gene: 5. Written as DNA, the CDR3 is TGTGCCAGCAGTGAGGGGACAGGGGTTCGAGAGACCCAGTACTTC. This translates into CASSEGTGVRETQYF.

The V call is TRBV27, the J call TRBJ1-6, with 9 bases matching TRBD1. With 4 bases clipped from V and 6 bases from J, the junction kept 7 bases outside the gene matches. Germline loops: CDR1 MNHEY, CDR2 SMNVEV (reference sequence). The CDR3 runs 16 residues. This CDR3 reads CASSSRQGGANSPLHF. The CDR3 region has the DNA TGTGCCAGCAGTTCGCGACAGGGGGGAGCTAATTCACCCCTCCACTTT.

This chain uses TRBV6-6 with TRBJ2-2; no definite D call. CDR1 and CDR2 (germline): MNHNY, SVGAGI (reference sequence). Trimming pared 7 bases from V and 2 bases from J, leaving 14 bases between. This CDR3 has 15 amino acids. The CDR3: CASTPRLFNTGELFF. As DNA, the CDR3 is TGTGCCAGCACTCCTAGGCTATTTAACACCGGGGAGCTGTTTTTT.

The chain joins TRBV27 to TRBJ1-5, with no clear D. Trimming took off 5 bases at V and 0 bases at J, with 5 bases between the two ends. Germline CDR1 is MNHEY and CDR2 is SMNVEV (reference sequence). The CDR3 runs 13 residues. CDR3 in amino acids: CASSGYSNQPQHF. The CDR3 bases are TGTGCCAGCAGTGGATATAGCAATCAGCCCCAGCATTTT.

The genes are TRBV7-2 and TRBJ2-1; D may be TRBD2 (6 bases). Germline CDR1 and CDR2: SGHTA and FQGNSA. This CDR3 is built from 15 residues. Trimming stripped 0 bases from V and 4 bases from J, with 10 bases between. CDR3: CASSLAYGTYNEQFF. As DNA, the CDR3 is TGTGCCAGCAGCTTAGCGTACGGGACTTACAATGAGCAGTTCTTC.

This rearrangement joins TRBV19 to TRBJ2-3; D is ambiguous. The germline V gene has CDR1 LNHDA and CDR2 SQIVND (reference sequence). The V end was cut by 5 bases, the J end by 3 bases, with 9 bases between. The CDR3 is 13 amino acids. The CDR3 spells CASSSLVTDTQYF. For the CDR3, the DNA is TGTGCCAGTAGTTCCCTAGTGACAGATACGCAGTATTTT.

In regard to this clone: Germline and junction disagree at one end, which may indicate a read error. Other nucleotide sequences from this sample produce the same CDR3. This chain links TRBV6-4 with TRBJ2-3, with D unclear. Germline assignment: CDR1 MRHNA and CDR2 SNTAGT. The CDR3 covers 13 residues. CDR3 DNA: TGTGCTAGCAGTAGATCTAGCACAGATACGCAGTATTTT. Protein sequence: CASSRSSTDTQYF.

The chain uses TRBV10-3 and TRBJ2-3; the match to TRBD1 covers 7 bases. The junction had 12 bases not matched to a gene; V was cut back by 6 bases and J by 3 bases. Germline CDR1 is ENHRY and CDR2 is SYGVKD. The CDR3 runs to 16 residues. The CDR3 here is CAIRRQGRIGTDTQYF. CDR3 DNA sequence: TGTGCCATCAGAAGACAGGGCCGAATTGGGACAGATACGCAGTATTTT.

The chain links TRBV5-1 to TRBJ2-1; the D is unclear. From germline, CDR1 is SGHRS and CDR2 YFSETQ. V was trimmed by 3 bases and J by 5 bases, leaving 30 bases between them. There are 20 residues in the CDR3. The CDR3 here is CASSSSTLGPSTPRHNEQFF. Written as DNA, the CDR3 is TGCGCCAGCAGCTCAAGCACCCTCGGACCCTCCACACCCCGACACAATGAGCAGTTCTTC.

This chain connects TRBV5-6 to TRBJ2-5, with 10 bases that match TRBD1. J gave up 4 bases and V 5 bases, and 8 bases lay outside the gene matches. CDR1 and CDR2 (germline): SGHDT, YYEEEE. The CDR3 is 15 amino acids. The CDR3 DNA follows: TGTGCCAGCAGGTCCGACAGGGGGCGGACAGAGACCCAGTACTTC. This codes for CASRSDRGRTETQYF.

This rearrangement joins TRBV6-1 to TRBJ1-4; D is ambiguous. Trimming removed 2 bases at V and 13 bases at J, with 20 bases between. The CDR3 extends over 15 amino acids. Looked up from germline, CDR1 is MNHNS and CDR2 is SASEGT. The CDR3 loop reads CASSERASVLAGLFF. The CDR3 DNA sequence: TGTGCCAGCAGTGAAAGGGCGAGCGTATTAGCTGGACTGTTTTTT.

CDR3 in DNA: TGTGCCAGCAGTGGGACCCTGGGGACTGAAGCTTTCTTT. This codes for CASSGTLGTEAFF. The rearrangement links TRBV25-1 to TRBJ1-1; D is unresolved. The V end lost 4 bases, the J end lost 5 bases, and 11 bases lay between the germline ends. Germline V gene lookup returns CDR1 MGHDK and CDR2 SYGVNS. The CDR3 covers 13 residues.

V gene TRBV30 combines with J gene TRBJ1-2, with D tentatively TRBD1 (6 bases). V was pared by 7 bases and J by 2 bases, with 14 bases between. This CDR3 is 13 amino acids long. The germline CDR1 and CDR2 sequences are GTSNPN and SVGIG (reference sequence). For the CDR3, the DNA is TGTGCCTATCAGGGGCAGGACAACTATGGCTACACCTTC. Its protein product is CAYQGQDNYGYTF.

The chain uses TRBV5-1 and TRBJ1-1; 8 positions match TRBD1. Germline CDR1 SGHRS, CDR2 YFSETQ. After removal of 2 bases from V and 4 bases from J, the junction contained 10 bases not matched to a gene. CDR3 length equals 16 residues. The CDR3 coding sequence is TGCGCCAGCAGCTTCACTTCAGGGGGCGGGAGCACTGAAGCTTTCTTT. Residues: CASSFTSGGGSTEAFF.